The present entry profiles one T cell receptor (beta chain) with its context. Its antigen is not known. This entry comes from a study of OX40 agonist ivuxolimab in advanced cancers. The wider study: From 23 to 79 years was the age range, with a mean of roughly 59 years, and roughly 80% were male.

Study results and caveats: Among some nonresponders, normalized T-cell clonal expansion was also low.

Germline assignment: CDR1 SNHLY and CDR2 FYNNEI. Trimming took off 0 bases at V and 5 bases at J, with 8 bases between the two ends. CDR3 length: 13 amino acids. Generated by immunoSEQ multiplex PCR, the TCRdb table keeps only in-frame clones and is missing some. The table shows fewer than 90,000 clones, with 85% to 90% occurring only once. The sequencing used CD4+ or CD8+ T cells sorted from blood, collected in a trial of the OX40 agonist ivuxolimab. This sequence was found in an adult with an advanced solid tumor such as melanoma, head and neck, liver or kidney cancer. The V call is TRBV2, the J call TRBJ2-7; unclear D gene. The DNA of the CDR3 is TGTGCCAGCAGTGAAGCGCGTAGGGACGAGCAGTACTTC. Translating it yields CASSEARRDEQYF.